These 7 T cell receptor beta chains were all obtained from the same sample, sequenced in a study of cytomegalovirus exposure and HLA in healthy donors. Use of 60 Vbeta and 13 Jbeta primers characterized the PCR. Generated by immunoSEQ multiplex PCR, the TCRdb table keeps only in-frame clones and is missing some. Counted here are 200,000 to 250,000 clones, about 80% occurring once; the ten biggest clones make up 2.5% to 3%. Input material: PBMCs. The receptors derive from a woman in her sixties or seventies in good health and CMV-seropositive.

This sequence joins TRBV19 and TRBJ1-1; the D is unclear. Germline CDR1 is LNHDA and CDR2 is SQIVND (reference sequence). CDR3 length: 14 amino acids. V was pared by 6 bases and J by 5 bases, with 16 bases between. CDR3 loop: CASSFGPTGTEAFF. The CDR3 DNA sequence: TGTGCCAGTAGCTTCGGTCCTACCGGGACTGAAGCTTTCTTT.

The gene calls are TRBV5-4 and TRBJ2-7, with 7 bases aligning to TRBD1. V lost 3 bases, J lost 4 bases, and 10 bases stayed unmatched. CDR1 is SGHNT, CDR2 YYREEE, per germline (reference sequence). The CDR3 spans 15 residues. CDR3 residues: CASSSGQRGAYEQYF. CDR3 coding DNA: TGTGCCAGCAGCTCGGGACAGCGAGGGGCTTACGAGCAGTACTTC.

CDR3 sequence reads: CASSLGGEGANVLTF. In nucleotides, the CDR3 is TGTGCCAGCAGCCTGGGAGGAGAAGGGGCCAACGTCCTGACTTTC. J is TRBJ2-6 and V is TRBV5-4; weak D call: TRBD2 (6 bases). Deletions cut 4 bases from V and 4 bases from J, with 12 bases between. Germline V lookup: CDR1 SGHNT, CDR2 YYREEE (reference sequence). This CDR3 is 15 amino acids long.

This clone turned up a few times. The J gene is TRBJ2-5, the V gene TRBV14, with a weak D call TRBD2 (5 bases). The CDR3 consists of 14 residues. Germline V gene sequence: CDR1 SGHDN, CDR2 FVKESK. V was shortened by 0 bases and J by 5 bases, with 10 bases between the two germline ends. The CDR3 nucleotides are TGTGCCAGCAGCCAAGATCAAGGGAGCGAGACCCAGTACTTC. Amino acid sequence: CASSQDQGSETQYF.

This clone was seen a handful of times. This chain connects TRBV19 to TRBJ1-2; D perhaps matches TRBD1 (5 bases). Trimming removed 4 bases at V and 4 bases at J, with 10 bases between. The CDR3 consists of 13 residues. CDR1 is LNHDA, CDR2 SQIVND, per germline (reference sequence). The DNA for the CDR3 is TGTGCCAGTAGTAATCAGGGCGTCTATGGCTACACCTTC. It translates to CASSNQGVYGYTF.

Only one count was recorded for this clone. V usage is TRBV12-5 and J usage is TRBJ2-7, with TRBD1 matching 7 bases. CDR3 size: 18 residues. Germline values: CDR1 LGHNT, CDR2 FRNRAP. The V segment lost 5 bases and the J segment 2 bases; nucleotides outside the gene matches: 18. CDR3 residues: CASGPFGVIQGFTYEQYF. The DNA for the CDR3 is TGTGCTAGTGGTCCATTTGGGGTGATACAGGGGTTCACCTACGAGCAGTACTTC.

Here the CDR3 DNA reads TGTGCCAGCAGCCCGAGATGGGGGCGAACTATTCAAGAGACCCAGTACTTC. Its translation: CASSPRWGRTIQETQYF. The gene calls are TRBV5-6 and TRBJ2-5, with TRBD1 as a possible D gene (6 bases). The ends were cut back, 4 bases at V and 2 bases at J, with 21 bases in the middle. This CDR3 spans 17 amino acids. Germline CDR1 SGHDT, CDR2 YYEEEE.